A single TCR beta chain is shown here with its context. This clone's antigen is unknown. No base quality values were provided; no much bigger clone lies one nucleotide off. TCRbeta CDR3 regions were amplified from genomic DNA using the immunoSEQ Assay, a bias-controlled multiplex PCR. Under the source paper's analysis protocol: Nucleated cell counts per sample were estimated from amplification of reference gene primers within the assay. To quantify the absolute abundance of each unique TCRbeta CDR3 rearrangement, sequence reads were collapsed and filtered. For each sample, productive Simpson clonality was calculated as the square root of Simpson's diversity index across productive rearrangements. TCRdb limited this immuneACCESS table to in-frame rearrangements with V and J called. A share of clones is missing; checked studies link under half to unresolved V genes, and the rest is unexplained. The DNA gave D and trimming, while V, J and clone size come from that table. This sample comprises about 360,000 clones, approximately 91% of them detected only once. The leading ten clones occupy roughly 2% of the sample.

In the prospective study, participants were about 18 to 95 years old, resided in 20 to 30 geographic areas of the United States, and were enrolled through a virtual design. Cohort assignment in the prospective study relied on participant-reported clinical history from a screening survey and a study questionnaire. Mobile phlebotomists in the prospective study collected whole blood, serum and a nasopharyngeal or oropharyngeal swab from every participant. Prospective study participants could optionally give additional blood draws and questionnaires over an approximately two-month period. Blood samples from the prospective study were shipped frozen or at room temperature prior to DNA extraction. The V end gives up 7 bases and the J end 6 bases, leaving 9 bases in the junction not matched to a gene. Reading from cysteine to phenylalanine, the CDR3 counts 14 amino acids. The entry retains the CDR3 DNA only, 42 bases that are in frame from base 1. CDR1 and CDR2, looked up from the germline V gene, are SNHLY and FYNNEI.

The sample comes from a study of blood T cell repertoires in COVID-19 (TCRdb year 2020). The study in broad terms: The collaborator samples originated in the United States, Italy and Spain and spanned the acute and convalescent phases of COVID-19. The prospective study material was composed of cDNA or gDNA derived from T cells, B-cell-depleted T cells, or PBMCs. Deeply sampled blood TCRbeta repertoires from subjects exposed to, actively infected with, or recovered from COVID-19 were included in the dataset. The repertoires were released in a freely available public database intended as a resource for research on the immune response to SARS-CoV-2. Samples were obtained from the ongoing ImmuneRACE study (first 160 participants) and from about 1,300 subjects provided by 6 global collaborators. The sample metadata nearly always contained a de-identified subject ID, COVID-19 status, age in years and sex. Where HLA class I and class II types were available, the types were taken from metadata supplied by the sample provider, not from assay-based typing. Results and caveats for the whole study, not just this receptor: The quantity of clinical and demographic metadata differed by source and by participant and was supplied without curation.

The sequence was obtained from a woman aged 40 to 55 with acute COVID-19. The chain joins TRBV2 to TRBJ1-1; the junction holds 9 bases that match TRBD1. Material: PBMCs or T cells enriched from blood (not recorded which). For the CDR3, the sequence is CASINTGGLSEAFF. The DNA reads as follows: TGTGCCAGCATTAACACAGGGGGCTTATCTGAAGCTTTCTTT.